Presented here are 5 T cell receptor beta chains from one specimen sequenced in a study of identical twins. A single record per CDR3 protein comes from TCRdb applying MiXCR to the 5' RACE reads. The repertoire holds roughly 470,000 distinct CDR3 sequences, with about 13% as singletons. These data were also filed under a second study, of yellow fever vaccine responses in identical twins.

Sequencing used CD4+ T cells sorted from blood. The receptors shown here come from a woman between 18 and 30 years old in good health.

V gene TRBV9 combines with J gene TRBJ2-4; weak D call: TRBD1 (5 bases). This CDR3 comprises 16 residues. V was pared by 5 bases and J by 1 base, with 16 bases between. Germline V gives CDR1 SGDLS, CDR2 YYNGEE. The CDR3 is CASRKKGRVAKNIQYF. CDR3 DNA: TGTGCCAGCAGGAAGAAGGGGCGTGTGGCCAAAAACATTCAGTACTTC.

A few counts support this clonotype. J is TRBJ2-3 and V is TRBV28; no firm D call. The CDR3 has 13 amino acids. CDR1 and CDR2 (germline): MDHEN, SYDVKM. Between the trimmed V and J ends, which lost 9 bases and 1 base, there was a span of 11 bases. Here the CDR3 DNA reads TGTGCCAGTCTCTCTCCGGGCACAGATACGCAGTATTTT. Translated: CASLSPGTDTQYF.

The J gene is TRBJ1-5, the V gene TRBV6-5; a possible D gene is TRBD1 (5 bases). CDR3 size: 10 residues. Trimming took 10 bases from V and 5 from J, leaving 6 bases between them. Germline V CDR1 and CDR2: MNHEY, SVGAGI. This chain's CDR3 is CATGHQPQHF. CDR3 bases: TGTGCCACGGGACATCAGCCCCAGCATTTT.

CDR3 residues: CASSLAGNPETQYF. CDR3 bases: TGTGCCAGCAGCTTAGCTGGTAACCCGGAGACCCAGTACTTC. J is TRBJ2-5 and V is TRBV7-9, with unresolved D. This CDR3 is built from 14 residues. V was shortened by 0 bases and J by 5 bases, with 10 bases between the two germline ends. Germline V gives CDR1 SEHNR, CDR2 FQNEAQ (reference sequence).

Comments on this clonotype: A much larger clonotype is one base distant, so this may be a read error. J is TRBJ2-2 and V is TRBV3-1; TRBD1 is a possible D gene (6 bases). The CDR3 totals 15 residues. Germline values: CDR1 LGHDT, CDR2 YNNKEL (reference sequence). CDR3: CATSPVDRRGEELFF. The CDR3 bases are TGTGCCACCAGCCCCGTCGACAGGAGAGGCGAGGAGCTGTTTTTT.